The rows below give T cell receptor beta chains drawn from one sample of a study of blood T cell repertoires in COVID-19. Profiled with immunoSEQ multiplex PCR; TCRdb holds only in-frame clones, not every one. The data show 50,000 to 55,000 clones, with roughly 83% seen just once and 20% to 25% held by the top ten. Sequencing was performed on peripheral blood. The receptors shown here come from a woman aged 80 or over with acute or convalescent COVID-19. The CDR3 runs from the conserved cysteine through the conserved F or W. D genes are given only for firm matches. Size values are once, few and many counts, or a class for expanded clones, and some rows have none.

d_call j_call v_call clone_size cdr3_nt cdr3_aa
- TRBJ1-2 TRBV5-8 once TGTGCCAGCAGCTTGGGTGCGACACTTAACTATGGCTACACCTTC CASSLGATLNYGYTF
- TRBJ1-6 TRBV5-1 - TGCGCCAGCAGCTTGGGACGGAGAAATTCACCCCTCCACTTT CASSLGRRNSPLHF
TRBD2 TRBJ2-1 TRBV2 - TGTGCCAGCAACCCTAGCGGGATTGGTGAGCAGTTCTTC CASNPSGIGEQFF
- TRBJ1-1 TRBV2 - TGTGCCAGCAGTGTACACAGGGCGAACACTGAAGCTTTCTTT CASSVHRANTEAFF
- TRBJ1-6 TRBV5-4 - TGTGCCAGCAGCGCTGACCCTTGGGCCTCTAATTCACCCCTCCACTTT CASSADPWASNSPLHF
- TRBJ2-5 TRBV18 - TGTGCCAGCTCACCAGGGCTTGCCGAGACCCAGTACTTC CASSPGLAETQYF
TRBD2 TRBJ2-1 TRBV27 once TGTGCCAGCACCTCCGCACTAGCGGGCGTATACGAGCAGTTCTTC CASTSALAGVYEQFF
TRBD1 TRBJ1-1 TRBV6-6 few TGTGCCAGCAGTTACCGCCAGGGGGCTTGGACTGAAGCTTTCTTT CASSYRQGAWTEAFF
- TRBJ1-2 TRBV25-1 - TGTGCCAGCAGTGAGACAGGCCCGTCCTATGGCTACACCTTC CASSETGPSYGYTF
- TRBJ1-5 TRBV12-2 few TGTGCAAGTCGAACTATGGCAGCCACCAATCAGCCCCAGCATTTT CASRTMAATNQPQHF
TRBD1 TRBJ1-4 TRBV9 - TGTGCCAGCAGCGTAGGGACAGGGAGGACTAATGAAAAACTGTTTTTT CASSVGTGRTNEKLFF
TRBD2 TRBJ2-1 TRBV15 - TGTGCCACCAGCAGTCTTCGGGAGGCAGAAAATGAGCAGTTCTTC CATSSLREAENEQFF
TRBD1 TRBJ1-4 TRBV6-6 - TGTGCCAGCAGTTCCGATCGACAGGGACGTAATGAAAAACTGTTTTTT CASSSDRQGRNEKLFF
- TRBJ1-3 TRBV5-1 - TGCGCCAGCAGCTTGGCCAGAGGTGGCTCTGGAAACACCATATATTTT CASSLARGGSGNTIYF
- TRBJ1-1 TRBV28 - TGTGCCAGCAGTCTCAAGGGGACTGAAGCTTTCTTT CASSLKGTEAFF
- TRBJ1-1 TRBV19 - TGTGCCAGTAGTATAGCTGGGGGGGGAGTGAACACTGAAGCTTTCTTT CASSIAGGGVNTEAFF
- TRBJ2-3 TRBV19 - TGTGCCAGTAGTATTGGCGGGACAGAGTCATTGCCGCAGTATTTT CASSIGGTESLPQYF
TRBD1 TRBJ1-1 TRBV5-1 - TGCGCCAGCAGTACTGGAGGGGGCGGTTTGACTGAAGCTTTCTTT CASSTGGGGLTEAFF
TRBD2 TRBJ2-5 TRBV2 - TGTGCCAGCAGTGAACCCGTCCTAGCGGGGGGGCGGGAGACCCAGTACTTC CASSEPVLAGGRETQYF
- TRBJ1-1 TRBV12-3/TRBV12-4 - TGTGCCAGCAGTTTGGAGGGGAAGTCCGAAGCTTTCTTT CASSLEGKSEAFF
- TRBJ2-7 TRBV12-3/TRBV12-4 - TGTGCCAGCAGTCTACCCCCGGTGCTCGAGCAGTACTTC CASSLPPVLEQYF
TRBD2 TRBJ2-3 TRBV7-9 - TGTGCCAGCAGCTTAGCGCCGGGTCTAGCGGGTACAGATACGCAGTATTTT CASSLAPGLAGTDTQYF
- TRBJ2-7 TRBV10-3 - TGTGCCATCAGTTCGTTTAGGGGCTACGAGCAGTACTTC CAISSFRGYEQYF
- TRBJ2-7 TRBV12-3/TRBV12-4 once TGTGCCAGCAGTTTTTCAGTCTCCTACGAGCAGTACTTC CASSFSVSYEQYF
- TRBJ1-1 TRBV5-1 few TGCGCCAGCAGCTTGGGTGGGGGCCGAACTGAAGCTTTCTTT CASSLGGGRTEAFF
- TRBJ1-3 TRBV11-3 - TGTGCCAGCAGTCCCCAGGGGTACTCTGGAAACACCATATATTTT CASSPQGYSGNTIYF
TRBD2 TRBJ2-3 TRBV7-9 - TGTGCCAGCAGCCTCAGCGGAGGCGGGCGGGGGAATACGCAGTATTTT CASSLSGGGRGNTQYF
- TRBJ1-1 TRBV3-1/TRBV3-2 - TGTGCCAGCAGCCAACACGGAAGGGGCGTGAATAGAGCTTTCTTT CASSQHGRGVNRAFF
- TRBJ1-1 TRBV4-1 - TGCGCCAGCAGCCTAGCCTTAACAGGGAACACTGAAGCTTTCTTT CASSLALTGNTEAFF
TRBD2 TRBJ2-1 TRBV11-2 few TGTGCCAGCAGCTTAGGGACTAGCGGGAAAAATGAGCAGTTCTTC CASSLGTSGKNEQFF
TRBD2 TRBJ2-1 TRBV3-1/TRBV3-2 - TGTGCCAGCAGCCAAGGGCGAGCTAGCGGGAGGGGCAATGAGCAGTTCTTC CASSQGRASGRGNEQFF
- TRBJ1-3 TRBV10-3 - TGTGCCGCGGGGGATCTCTCTGGAAACACCATATATTTT CAAGDLSGNTIYF
TRBD1 TRBJ2-2 TRBV6-5 - TGTGCCAGCGCCATCAGGGGGCGGAACACCGGGGAGCTGTTTTTT CASAIRGRNTGELFF
- TRBJ1-5 TRBV18 - TGTGCCAGCTCACATGACAGGAATCAGCCCCAGCATTTT CASSHDRNQPQHF
- TRBJ2-3 TRBV6-1 - TGTGCCAGCAGTGAAGGGGGCAGGGCGCAGTATTTT CASSEGGRAQYF
- TRBJ1-5 TRBV2 few TGTGCCAGCAGTGATCCAGGGAACCAGCCCCAGCATTTT CASSDPGNQPQHF
TRBD2 TRBJ2-3 TRBV19 - TGTGCCAGTAGTGCCCTCCCCGCAGCGGGAGGGATCACAGATACGCAGTATTTT CASSALPAAGGITDTQYF
TRBD1 TRBJ1-2 TRBV6-6 - TGTGCCAGCAGTACGGACAGGGTAGTTAACTATGGCTACACCTTC CASSTDRVVNYGYTF
TRBD1 TRBJ1-2 TRBV7-3 - TGTGCCAGCAGCCTCGGACAGGGAATGAGTTACACCTTC CASSLGQGMSYTF
- TRBJ1-2 TRBV3-1/TRBV3-2 - TGTGCCAGCAGCCAGGGAGGTGGCTACACCTTC CASSQGGGYTF
TRBD1 TRBJ2-1 TRBV18 - TGTGCCAGCTCACTAGGGACAGTTAATGAGCAGTTCTTC CASSLGTVNEQFF
- TRBJ1-4 TRBV25-1 - TGTGCCAGCAGGCTCACAGGGCGTAATGAAAAACTGTTTTTT CASRLTGRNEKLFF